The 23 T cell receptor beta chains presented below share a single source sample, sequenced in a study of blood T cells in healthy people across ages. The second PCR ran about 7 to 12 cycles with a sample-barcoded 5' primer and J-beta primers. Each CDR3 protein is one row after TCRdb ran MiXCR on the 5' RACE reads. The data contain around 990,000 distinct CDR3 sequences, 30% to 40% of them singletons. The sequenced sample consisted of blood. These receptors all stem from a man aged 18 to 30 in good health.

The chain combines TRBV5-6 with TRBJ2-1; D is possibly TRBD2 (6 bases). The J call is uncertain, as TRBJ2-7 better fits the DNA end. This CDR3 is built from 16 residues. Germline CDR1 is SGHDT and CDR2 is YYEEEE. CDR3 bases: TGTGCCAGCAGGCGACTAGGGACGAGCTCCTACAATGAGCAGTACTTC. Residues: CASRRLGTSSYNEQYF.

In DNA, the CDR3 is TGTGCCAGCAGCCATGACTCAATCTATGGCTACACCTTC. Translated: CASSHDSIYGYTF. The V and J genes are TRBV3-1 and TRBJ1-2; no clear D gene. This CDR3 spans 13 amino acids. With 3 bases removed from V and 4 bases from J, the gap between germline ends came to 9 bases. In germline, CDR1 is LGHDT, CDR2 YNNKEL (reference sequence).

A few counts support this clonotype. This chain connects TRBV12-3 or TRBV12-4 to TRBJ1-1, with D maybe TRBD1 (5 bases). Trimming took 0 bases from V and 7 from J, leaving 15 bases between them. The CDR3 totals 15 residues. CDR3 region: CASSLARQGSNEAFF. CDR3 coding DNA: TGTGCCAGCAGTTTAGCGCGGCAGGGTAGTAATGAAGCTTTCTTT.

CDR3: CASSLDSGPQYNEQFF. CDR3 nucleotide sequence: TGTGCCAGCAGCTTGGACAGTGGTCCCCAATACAATGAGCAGTTCTTC. The gene calls are TRBV5-5 and TRBJ2-1; no clear D. Germline V gene data show CDR1 as SGHKS and CDR2 as YYEKEE (reference sequence). Trimming removed 0 bases at V and 4 bases at J, with 14 bases between. This CDR3 spans 16 amino acids.

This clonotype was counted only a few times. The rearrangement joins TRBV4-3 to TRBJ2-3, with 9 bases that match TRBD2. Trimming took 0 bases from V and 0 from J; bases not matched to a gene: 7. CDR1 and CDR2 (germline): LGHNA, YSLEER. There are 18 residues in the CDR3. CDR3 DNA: TGCGCCAGCAGCCAAGATGGGGAGCGGGGGGCTAGCACAGATACGCAGTATTTT. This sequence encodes CASSQDGERGASTDTQYF.

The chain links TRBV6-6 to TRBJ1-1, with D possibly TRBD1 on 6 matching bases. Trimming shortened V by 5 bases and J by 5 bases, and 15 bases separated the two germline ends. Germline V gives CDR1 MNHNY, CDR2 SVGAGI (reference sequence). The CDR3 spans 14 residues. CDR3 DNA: TGTGCCAGCAGTGCCACACAGGGTTGGACTGAAGCTTTCTTT. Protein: CASSATQGWTEAFF.

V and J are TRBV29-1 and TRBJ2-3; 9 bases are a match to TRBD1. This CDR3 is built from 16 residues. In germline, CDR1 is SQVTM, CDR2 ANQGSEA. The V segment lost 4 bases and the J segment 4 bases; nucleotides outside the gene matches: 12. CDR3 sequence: CSVVPPGQGGPDTQYF. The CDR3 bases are TGCAGCGTTGTCCCCCCGGGACAGGGTGGGCCAGATACGCAGTATTTT.

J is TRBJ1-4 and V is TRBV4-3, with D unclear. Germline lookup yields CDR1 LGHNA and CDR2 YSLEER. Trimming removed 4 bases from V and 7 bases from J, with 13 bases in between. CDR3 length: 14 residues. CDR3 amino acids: CASSPEWSGEKLFF. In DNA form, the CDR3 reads TGCGCCAGCAGCCCTGAGTGGAGTGGTGAAAAACTGTTTTTT.

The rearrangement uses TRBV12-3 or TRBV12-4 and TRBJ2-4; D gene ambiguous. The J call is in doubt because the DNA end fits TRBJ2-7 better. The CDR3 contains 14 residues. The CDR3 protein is CASSLRPATYEQYF. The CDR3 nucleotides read TGTGCCAGCAGTTTAAGGCCGGCGACCTACGAGCAGTACTTC.

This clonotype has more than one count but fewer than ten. CDR3 in DNA: TGTGCCAGCGGCCCCTCTAGCGAGAGCACAGATACGCAGTATTTT. Its translation: CASGPSSESTDTQYF. The V gene is TRBV3-1, the J gene TRBJ2-3, with D perhaps matching TRBD2 (6 bases). Germline CDR1 and CDR2: LGHDT and YNNKEL (reference sequence). This CDR3 is built from 15 residues. V was clipped by 8 bases and J by 0 bases, with 15 bases between them.

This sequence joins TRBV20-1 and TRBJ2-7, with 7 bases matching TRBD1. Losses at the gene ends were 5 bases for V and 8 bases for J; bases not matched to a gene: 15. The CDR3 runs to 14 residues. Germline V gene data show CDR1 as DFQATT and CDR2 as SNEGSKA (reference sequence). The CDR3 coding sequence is TGCAGTGCTTCGTTCGTGACAGGGCCTACGAAGCAGTACTTC. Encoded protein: CSASFVTGPTKQYF.

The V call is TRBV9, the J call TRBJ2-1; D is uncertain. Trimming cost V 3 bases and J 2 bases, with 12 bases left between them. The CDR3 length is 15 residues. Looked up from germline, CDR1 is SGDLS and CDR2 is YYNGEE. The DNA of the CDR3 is TGTGCCAGCAGCGCGAAAGAAACCCCCTACAATGAGCAGTTCTTC. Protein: CASSAKETPYNEQFF. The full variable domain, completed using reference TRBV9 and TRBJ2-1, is DSGVTQTPKHLITATGQRVTLRCSPRSGDLSVYWYQQSLDQGLQFLIQYYNGEERAKGNILERFSAQQFPDLHSELNLSSLELGDSALYFCASSAKETPYNEQFFGPGTRLTVL.

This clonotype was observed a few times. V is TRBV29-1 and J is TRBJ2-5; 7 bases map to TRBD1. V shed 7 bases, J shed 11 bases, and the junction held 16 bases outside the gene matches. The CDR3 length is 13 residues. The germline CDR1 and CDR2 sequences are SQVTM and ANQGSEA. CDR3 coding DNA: TGCAGCGGCCTCGGACAGGCCTACAATGAGCAGTACTTC. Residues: CSGLGQAYNEQYF.

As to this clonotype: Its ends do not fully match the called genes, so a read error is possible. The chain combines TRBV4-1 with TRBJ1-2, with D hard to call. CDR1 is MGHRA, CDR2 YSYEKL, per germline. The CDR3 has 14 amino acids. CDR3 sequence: CASRQAAGNYGYTF. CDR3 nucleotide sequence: TGCGCCAGCAGACAAGCGGCGGGAAACTATGGCTACACCTTC.

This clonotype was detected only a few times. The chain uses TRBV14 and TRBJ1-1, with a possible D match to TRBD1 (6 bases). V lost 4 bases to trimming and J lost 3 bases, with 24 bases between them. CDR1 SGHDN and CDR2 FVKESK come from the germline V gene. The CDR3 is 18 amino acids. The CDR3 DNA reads TGTGCCAGCAGCCGGCTTGGAACCGGGACAAGGGGCTACACTGAAGCTTTCTTT. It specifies CASSRLGTGTRGYTEAFF.

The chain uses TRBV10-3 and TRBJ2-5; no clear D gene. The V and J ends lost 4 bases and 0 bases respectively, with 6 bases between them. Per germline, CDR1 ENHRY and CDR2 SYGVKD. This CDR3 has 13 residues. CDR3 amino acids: CAISVRYQETQYF. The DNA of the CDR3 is TGTGCCATCAGTGTGAGGTACCAAGAGACCCAGTACTTC.

The CDR3 spells CASTPTGRGDTQYF. The CDR3 DNA follows: TGTGCCAGCACCCCCACCGGGCGTGGAGATACGCAGTATTTT. The chain joins TRBV12-3 or TRBV12-4 to TRBJ2-3; D gene unclear. V was shortened by 7 bases and J by 5 bases, with 16 bases between the two germline ends. The CDR3 runs 14 residues.

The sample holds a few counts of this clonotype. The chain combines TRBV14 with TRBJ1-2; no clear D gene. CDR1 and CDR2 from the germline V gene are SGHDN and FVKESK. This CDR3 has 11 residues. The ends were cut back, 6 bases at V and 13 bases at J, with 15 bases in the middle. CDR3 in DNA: TGTGCCAGCAGTTACGGACTCTTTTTCACCTTC. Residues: CASSYGLFFTF.

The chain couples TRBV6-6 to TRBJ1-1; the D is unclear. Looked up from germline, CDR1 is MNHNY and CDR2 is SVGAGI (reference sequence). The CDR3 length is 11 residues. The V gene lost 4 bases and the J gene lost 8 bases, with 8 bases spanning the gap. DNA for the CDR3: TGTGCCAGCAGTTTTTATGCCGAAGCTTTCTTT. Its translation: CASSFYAEAFF.

CDR3 in amino acids: CASSSAQEAFSYEQYF. The DNA for the CDR3 is TGTGCCAGCAGTAGCGCGCAGGAGGCTTTCTCCTACGAGCAGTACTTC. This chain connects TRBV28 to TRBJ2-7; TRBD2 is a possible D gene (5 bases). Looked up from germline, CDR1 is MDHEN and CDR2 is SYDVKM. This CDR3 is built from 16 residues. V lost 5 bases and J 0 bases, leaving 17 bases between the germline ends. The full variable domain, in which reference TRBV28 and TRBJ2-7 provide the parts outside the CDR3, is DVKVTQSSRYLVKRTGEKVFLECVQDMDHENMFWYRQDPGLGLRLIYFSYDVKMKEKGDIPEGYSVSREKKERFSLILESASTNQTSMYLCASSSAQEAFSYEQYFGPGTRLTVT.

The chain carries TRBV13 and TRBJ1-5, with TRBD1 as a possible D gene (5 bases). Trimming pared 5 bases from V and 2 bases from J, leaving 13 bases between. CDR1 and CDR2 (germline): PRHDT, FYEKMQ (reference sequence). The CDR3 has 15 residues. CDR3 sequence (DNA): TGTGCCAGCAGCAAGGGACCGGACGGCAATCAGCCCCAGCATTTT. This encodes CASSKGPDGNQPQHF.

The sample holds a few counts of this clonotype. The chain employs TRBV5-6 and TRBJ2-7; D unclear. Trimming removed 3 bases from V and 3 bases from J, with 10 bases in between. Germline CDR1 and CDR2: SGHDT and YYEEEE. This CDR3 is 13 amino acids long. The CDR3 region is CASSSENNYEQYF. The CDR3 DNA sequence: TGTGCCAGCAGCTCCGAGAATAACTACGAGCAGTACTTC.

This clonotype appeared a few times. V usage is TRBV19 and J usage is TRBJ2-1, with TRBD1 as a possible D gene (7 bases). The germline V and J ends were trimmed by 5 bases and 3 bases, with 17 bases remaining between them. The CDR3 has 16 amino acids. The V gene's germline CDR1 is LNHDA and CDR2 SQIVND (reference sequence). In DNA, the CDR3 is TGTGCCAGTAGTTCCCTCAGGGGGGTCCACTACAATGAGCAGTTCTTC. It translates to CASSSLRGVHYNEQFF.